Each of the 19 T cell receptor beta chains below was sequenced from the same sample in a study of regulatory T cells in long-lasting Graves disease. CDR3 regions were amplified by Arm-PCR using iRepertoire HTBI primers to build TCR beta libraries. TCRdb re-called the multiplex PCR reads with MiXCR, one entry per CDR3 protein. The sample has 650,000 to 700,000 distinct CDR3 sequences, around 30% seen once; the top ten hold about 42%. Time point: persistent/refractory GD, antithyroid drugs over 5 years with positive TRAb. From PBMCs, RNA was extracted and then used to make the TCR library. The specimen was peripheral blood mononuclear cells (PBMCs), collected when the disease was refractory, from a patient treated with antithyroid drugs. The receptors here all came from a female donor with Graves disease.

The V gene is TRBV10-3, the J gene TRBJ2-7, with 10 bases identical to TRBD1. The length of the CDR3 is 18 residues. The ends lost 0 bases at V and 6 bases at J; junction bases unmatched: 14. Germline V gene lookup returns CDR1 ENHRY and CDR2 SYGVKD. The CDR3 sequence: CAISESPADRGYFCEQYF. The DNA for the CDR3 is TGTGCCATCAGTGAGTCACCGGCGGACAGGGGGTACTTTTGCGAGCAGTACTTC.

The chain employs TRBV9 and TRBJ1-1; no clear D. V dropped 4 bases and J dropped 6 bases, with 16 bases sitting between them. The CDR3 is 14 residues long. Germline loops: CDR1 SGDLS, CDR2 YYNGEE. CDR3 sequence: CASSIEPGVPEAFF. The CDR3 DNA is TGTGCCAGCAGCATTGAACCGGGAGTCCCTGAAGCTTTCTTT.

A few counts support this clonotype. The chain carries TRBV6-5 and TRBJ1-1; D may be TRBD1 (5 bases). The CDR3 covers 14 residues. Germline values: CDR1 MNHEY, CDR2 SVGAGI. The V end lost 2 bases, the J end lost 8 bases, and 15 bases lay between the germline ends. CDR3 region: CASSYSRAKEEAFF. The CDR3 region has the DNA TGTGCCAGCAGTTACAGCAGGGCGAAAGAGGAAGCTTTCTTT.

The chain carries TRBV6-2 or TRBV6-3 and TRBJ2-2; D unclear. Germline lookup yields CDR1 MNHEY and CDR2 SVGEGT. V dropped 10 bases and J dropped 2 bases, with 17 bases sitting between them. The CDR3 is 15 residues long. This CDR3 reads CATAAGRSNTGELFF. The CDR3 DNA sequence: TGTGCCACCGCTGCAGGTCGTTCCAACACCGGGGAGCTGTTTTTT.

J is TRBJ1-4 and V is TRBV15, with 10 nucleotides matching TRBD1. The trim removed 4 bases at V and 8 bases at J, leaving 7 bases unmatched. Per the germline V gene, CDR1 is LNHNV and CDR2 is YYDKDF (reference sequence). The CDR3 is 15 residues long. DNA for the CDR3: TGTGCCACCAGCACCCAGACAGGGGGCGAAGAAAAACTGTTTTTT. Its translation: CATSTQTGGEEKLFF.

This clonotype was recorded a few times. The genes are TRBV12-3 or TRBV12-4 and TRBJ1-5; a possible D gene is TRBD1 (5 bases). This CDR3 comprises 14 residues. The V end was cut by 4 bases, the J end by 7 bases, with 14 bases between. The CDR3 region is CASSSGTDGQPQHF. The CDR3 DNA reads as TGTGCCAGCAGTTCCGGGACGGACGGACAGCCCCAGCATTTT.

This clonotype was observed many times. This chain joins TRBV7-3 and TRBJ2-5, with 7 bases aligning to TRBD1. The V segment lost 5 bases and the J segment 5 bases; nucleotides outside the gene matches: 11. CDR1 is SGHTA and CDR2 is FQGTGA in the germline V gene. The CDR3 is 15 amino acids. The CDR3 here is CASSQRQGRSETQYF. CDR3 DNA: TGTGCCAGCAGCCAACGACAGGGACGGAGCGAGACCCAGTACTTC.

This clonotype was seen repeatedly, ten times or more. The J gene is TRBJ1-1, the V gene TRBV30; maybe TRBD1 (5 bases). The CDR3 spans 14 residues. The germline gives CDR1 GTSNPN, CDR2 SVGIG (reference sequence). V dropped 2 bases and J dropped 5 bases, with 15 bases sitting between them. In DNA form, the CDR3 reads TGTGCCTGGAGTCCCGGGGCCGAAGGAACTGAAGCTTTCTTT. It specifies CAWSPGAEGTEAFF.

V is TRBV11-2 and J is TRBJ2-2; D is undetermined. The V and J ends lost 7 bases and 7 bases respectively, with 13 bases between them. The CDR3 contains 13 residues. Germline values: CDR1 SGHAT, CDR2 FQNNGV. The CDR3 is CASIPVLIGELFF. CDR3 bases: TGTGCCAGCATCCCAGTCCTGATCGGGGAGCTGTTTTTT.

The genes are TRBV28 and TRBJ2-4; 8 positions match TRBD2. From germline, CDR1 is MDHEN and CDR2 SYDVKM. The CDR3 has 16 amino acids. The V gene end was trimmed by 5 bases and the J gene end by 8 bases; junction bases not matched to a gene: 14. The CDR3 is CASSQPGLGNRDIQYF. The CDR3 coding sequence is TGTGCCAGCAGTCAACCGGGACTAGGAAATAGGGACATTCAGTACTTC.

The V call is TRBV6-2 or TRBV6-3, the J call TRBJ1-2; a possible D gene is TRBD1 (6 bases). Germline assignment: CDR1 MNHEY and CDR2 SVGEGT. V lost 6 bases and J lost 8, with 25 bases in between. CDR3 size: 16 residues. The CDR3 protein is CASSPTGGGYMRGYTF. CDR3 DNA sequence: TGTGCCAGCAGCCCGACCGGAGGGGGATATATGAGGGGCTACACCTTC.

This sequence joins TRBV6-1 and TRBJ1-2, with D unclear. Trimming removed 4 bases from V and 0 bases from J, with 6 bases in between. Germline values: CDR1 MNHNS, CDR2 SASEGT. This CDR3 spans 13 amino acids. As DNA, the CDR3 is TGTGCCAGCAGTGTAAAATCTAACTATGGCTACACCTTC. Translation: CASSVKSNYGYTF.

This clonotype was seen a handful of times. J is TRBJ1-4 and V is TRBV11-2; TRBD1 matches 9 bases. Looked up from germline, CDR1 is SGHAT and CDR2 is FQNNGV. The CDR3 totals 15 residues. V lost 5 bases, J lost 8 bases, and 9 bases stayed unmatched. This chain's CDR3 is CASSPQGQGGEKLFF. In nucleotides, the CDR3 is TGTGCCAGCAGCCCCCAGGGACAGGGCGGCGAAAAACTGTTTTTT.

The table lists this clonotype with a few counts. The CDR3 loop is CASSRPGTSGMETQYF. The CDR3, as DNA: TGTGCCAGCAGCAGACCAGGGACTAGCGGGATGGAGACCCAGTACTTC. The rearrangement joins TRBV7-9 to TRBJ2-5, with TRBD2 matching 13 bases. CDR1 and CDR2 from the germline V gene are SEHNR and FQNEAQ (reference sequence). CDR3 length: 16 residues. Losses at the gene ends were 5 bases for V and 5 bases for J; bases not matched to a gene: 8.

The table lists this clonotype with a few counts. The rearrangement joins TRBV30 to TRBJ1-2, with D possibly being TRBD1 (6 bases). The CDR3 runs 14 residues. Between the trimmed V and J ends, which lost 2 bases and 8 bases, there was a span of 18 bases. The germline CDR1 and CDR2 sequences are GTSNPN and SVGIG (reference sequence). In DNA form, the CDR3 reads TGTGCCTGGAGTACCCAAATACAGGGCTTCGGCTACACCTTC. Protein sequence: CAWSTQIQGFGYTF.

This clonotype was observed a handful of times. V is TRBV29-1 and J is TRBJ2-5, with 7 positions matching TRBD2. The CDR3 contains 13 residues. Germline-derived CDR1 and CDR2 are SQVTM and ANQGSEA. CDR3 loop: CSVLFGRQETQYF. DNA of the CDR3: TGCAGTGTACTCTTCGGGAGGCAAGAGACCCAGTACTTC.

The J gene is TRBJ2-3, the V gene TRBV29-1, with D unclear. This CDR3 has 12 residues. Germline V CDR1 and CDR2: SQVTM, ANQGSEA. Trimming cost V 3 bases and J 1 base, with 5 bases left between them. In nucleotides, the CDR3 is TGCAGCGTTGACTCTGGCACAGATACGCAGTATTTT. Translated: CSVDSGTDTQYF.

This clonotype was counted a few times. This chain links TRBV29-1 with TRBJ2-7, with a possible D match to TRBD1 (5 bases). This CDR3 has 14 amino acids. The germline V gene has CDR1 SQVTM and CDR2 ANQGSEA. Trimming took off 5 bases at V and 3 bases at J, with 17 bases between the two ends. The CDR3 region is CSVPSSAGLYEQYF. In nucleotides, the CDR3 is TGCAGCGTTCCATCAAGTGCAGGGCTCTACGAGCAGTACTTC.

V is TRBV12-3 or TRBV12-4 and J is TRBJ2-7, with a weak D call TRBD1 (5 bases). V lost 6 bases and J lost 2, with 14 bases in between. This CDR3 comprises 14 residues. The CDR3 DNA sequence: TGTGCCAGCAGCCACCCGGACAAGACCTACGAGCAGTACTTC. It is translated as CASSHPDKTYEQYF.